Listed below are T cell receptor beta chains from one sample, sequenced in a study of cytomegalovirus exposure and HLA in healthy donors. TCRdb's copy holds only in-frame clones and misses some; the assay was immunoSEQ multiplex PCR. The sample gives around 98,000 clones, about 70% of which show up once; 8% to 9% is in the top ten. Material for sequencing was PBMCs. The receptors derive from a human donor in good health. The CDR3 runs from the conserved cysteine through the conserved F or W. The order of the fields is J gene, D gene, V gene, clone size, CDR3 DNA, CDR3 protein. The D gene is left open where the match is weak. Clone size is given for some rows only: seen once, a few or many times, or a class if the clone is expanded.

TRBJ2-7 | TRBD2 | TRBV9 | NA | TGTGCCAGCAGCCTATATAGCGGGGGGGCTTACGAGCAGTACTTC | CASSLYSGGAYEQYF
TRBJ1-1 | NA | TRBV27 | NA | TGTGCCAGCAGTCCCATCGGACAGAGGAACACTGAAGCTTTCTTT | CASSPIGQRNTEAFF
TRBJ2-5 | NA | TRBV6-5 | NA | TGTGCCAGCAGTTACTCAGGGGAAGAGACCCAGTACTTC | CASSYSGEETQYF
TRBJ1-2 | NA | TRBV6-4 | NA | TGTGCCAGCAGTGACTCAGGGGCAGGCTATGGCTACACCTTC | CASSDSGAGYGYTF
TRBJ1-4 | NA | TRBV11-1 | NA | TGTGCCAGCAGCTTATTTACGGGGGAAAAACTGTTTTTT | CASSLFTGEKLFF
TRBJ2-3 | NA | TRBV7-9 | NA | TGTGCCAGCAGCTTAGCGGCTAGCACAGATACGCAGTATTTT | CASSLAASTDTQYF
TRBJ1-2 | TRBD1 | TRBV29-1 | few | TGCAGCGTCCCACCACAGGGGGAGGGTGGCTACACCTTC | CSVPPQGEGGYTF
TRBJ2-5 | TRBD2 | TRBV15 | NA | TGTGCCACCAGCAGGGGGACTAGCGAGTACCAAGAGACCCAGTACTTC | CATSRGTSEYQETQYF
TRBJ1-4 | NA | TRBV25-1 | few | TGTGCCAGCAGTGAATCAGGATTAGTAGAAAAACTGTTTTTT | CASSESGLVEKLFF
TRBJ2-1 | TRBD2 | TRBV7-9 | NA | TGTGCCGCCAGCGGGACGTACAATGAGCAGTTCTTC | CAASGTYNEQFF
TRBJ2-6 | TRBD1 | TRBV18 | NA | TGTGCCAGCTCACCGCGACAGGGGGCGCCTGGGGCCAACGTCCTGACTTTC | CASSPRQGAPGANVLTF
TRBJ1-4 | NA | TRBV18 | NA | TGTGCCAGCTCTGGTGAAATTGGCCCTTCGAATGAAAAACTGTTTTTT | CASSGEIGPSNEKLFF
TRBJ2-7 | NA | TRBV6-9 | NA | TGTGCCAGCAGTTCAATTCAGATCAACGAGCAGTACTTC | CASSSIQINEQYF
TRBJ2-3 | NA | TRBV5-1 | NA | TGCGCCAGCAGCTCCTCGGGAGATACGCAGTATTTT | CASSSSGDTQYF
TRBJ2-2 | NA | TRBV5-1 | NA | TGCGCCAGCAGCTTGGTTGGGAGCACCGGGGAGCTGTTTTTT | CASSLVGSTGELFF
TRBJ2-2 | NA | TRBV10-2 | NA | TGCGCCAGCAGTGATGCTCTAAACACCGGGGAGCTGTTTTTT | CASSDALNTGELFF
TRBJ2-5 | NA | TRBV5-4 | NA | TGTGCCAGCAGCTTGAACAGCCAAGAGACCCAGTACTTC | CASSLNSQETQYF
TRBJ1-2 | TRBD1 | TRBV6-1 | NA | TGTGCCAGCAGAGAATACAGGGGGGCCTATGGCTACACCTTC | CASREYRGAYGYTF
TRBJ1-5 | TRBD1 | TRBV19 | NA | TGTGCCAGTAGTTGGGTCAGGGGGCAGGATCAGCCCCAGCATTTT | CASSWVRGQDQPQHF
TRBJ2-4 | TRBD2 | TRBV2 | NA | TGTGCCAGCAGTGAGGGACTAGCGGGGGAGCAAAGTTACATTCAGTACTTC | CASSEGLAGEQSYIQYF
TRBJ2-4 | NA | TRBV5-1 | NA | TGCGCCAGCTCCGTGGAGGGAAACATTCAGTACTTC | CASSVEGNIQYF
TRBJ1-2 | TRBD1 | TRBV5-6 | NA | TGTGCCAGCAGCTCCCTATACCGCACCCGAACAGGGGGCACAGAGGGCTACACCTTC | CASSSLYRTRTGGTEGYTF
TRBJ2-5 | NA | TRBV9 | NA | TGTGCCAGCAGCGCGATCCAAATCGGAGAGACCCAGTACTTC | CASSAIQIGETQYF
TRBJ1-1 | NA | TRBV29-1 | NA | TGCAGCGAATCGGACGGGGGTGGAACAGCTTTCTTT | CSESDGGGTAFF
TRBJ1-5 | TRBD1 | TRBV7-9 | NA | TGTGCCAGCAGCTTTTCAGGGGGCGAAGGTCAGCCCCAGCATTTT | CASSFSGGEGQPQHF
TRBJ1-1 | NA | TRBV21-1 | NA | TGTGCCAGCAGCAAACTAGGCCGACTAGCTTTCTTT | CASSKLGRLAFF
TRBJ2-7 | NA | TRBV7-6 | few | TGTGCCAGCAGCACCCGAACTAGCCGCGAGCAGTACTTC | CASSTRTSREQYF
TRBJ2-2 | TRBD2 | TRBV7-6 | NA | TGTGCCAGCAGCTTAGGTCGGACTAGCGGGGCGAACACCGGGGAGCTGTTTTTT | CASSLGRTSGANTGELFF
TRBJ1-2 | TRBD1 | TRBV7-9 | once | TGTGCCAGCAGCTTACAGGGACAGTTTAACTATGGCTACACCTTC | CASSLQGQFNYGYTF
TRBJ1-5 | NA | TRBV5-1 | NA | TGCGCCAGCAGCCCCGTTGACAGTAGCAATCAGCCCCAGCATTTT | CASSPVDSSNQPQHF
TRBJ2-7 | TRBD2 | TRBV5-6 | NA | TGTGCCAGCAGCTTGGAATTCGCGGGGGGACACCAATCCTACGAGCAGTACTTC | CASSLEFAGGHQSYEQYF
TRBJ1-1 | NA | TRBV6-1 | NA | TGTGCCAGCAGTGAAAGGAGGGCAGGGCTGAACACTGAAGCTTTCTTT | CASSERRAGLNTEAFF
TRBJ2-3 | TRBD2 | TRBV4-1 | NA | TGCGCCAGCAGCCTAATACCTAGCGGGGGGACAGATACGCAGTATTTT | CASSLIPSGGTDTQYF
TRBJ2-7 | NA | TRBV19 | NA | TGTGCCAGTCGGGCTTCAGGGGCTCAGCAGTACTTC | CASRASGAQQYF
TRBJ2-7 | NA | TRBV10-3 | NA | TGTGCCATCAGTCAGACAGCTTCCTACGAGCAGTACTTC | CAISQTASYEQYF
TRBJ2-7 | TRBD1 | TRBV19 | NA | TGTGCCAGTAGGGGGACAGGCTACGAGCAGTACTTC | CASRGTGYEQYF
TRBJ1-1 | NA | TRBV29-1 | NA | TGCAGCGTTTCACCCTTCGGGAGGTTGAAGGAGTTGGACACTGAAGCTTTCTTT | CSVSPFGRLKELDTEAFF
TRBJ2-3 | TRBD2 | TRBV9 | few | TGTGCCAGCAGCGTAGCGGCGGGAGGGCCCACAGATACGCAGTATTTT | CASSVAAGGPTDTQYF
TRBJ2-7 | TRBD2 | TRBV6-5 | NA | TGTGCCAGCACGCGGGGGGCAACCTACGAGCAGTACTTC | CASTRGATYEQYF
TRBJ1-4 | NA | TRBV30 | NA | TGTGCCACCCAGGGAGGTGGAGGGATTAATGAAAAACTGTTTTTT | CATQGGGGINEKLFF